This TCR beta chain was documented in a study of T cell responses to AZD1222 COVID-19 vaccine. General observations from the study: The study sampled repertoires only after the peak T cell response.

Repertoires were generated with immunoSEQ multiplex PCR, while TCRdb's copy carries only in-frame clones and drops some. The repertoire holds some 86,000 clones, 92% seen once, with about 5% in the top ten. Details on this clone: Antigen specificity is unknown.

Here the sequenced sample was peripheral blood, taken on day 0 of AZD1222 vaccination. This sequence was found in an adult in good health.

DNA for the CDR3: TGCGCCAGCAGCCCCTCGACACAGACGGGGCGCTACGAGCAGTACTTC. Its translation is CASSPSTQTGRYEQYF. The chain recombines TRBV5-1 with TRBJ2-7; D tentatively fits TRBD1 or TRBD2 (5 bases each). Germline CDR1 reads SGHRS; CDR2 reads YFSETQ. The ends were cut back, 4 bases at V and 3 bases at J, with 20 bases in the middle. The CDR3 has 16 amino acids.